These 28 T cell receptor beta chains were sequenced from one sample in a study of Graves' ophthalmopathy and Graves' hyperthyroidism. For repertoire sequencing, the TCR beta CDR3 regions were amplified from RNA transcripts. HTBI-primed RT-PCR formed the first round, and a multiplex PCR formed the second. TCRdb re-derived calls from the multiplex PCR reads in MiXCR, one entry per CDR3 protein. The table lists about 700,000 distinct CDR3 sequences, roughly two fifths of them singletons. The specimen was peripheral blood. These receptors were obtained from an adult man with Graves' ophthalmopathy.

The chain is built from TRBV15 and TRBJ2-5, with a weak D call TRBD2 (5 bases). The length of the CDR3 is 14 residues. V gave up 5 bases and J gave up 5 bases, with 15 bases separating them. Germline-derived CDR1 and CDR2 are LNHNV and YYDKDF (reference sequence). CDR3 nucleotides: TGTGCCACCAGCCAGAGAGGGAGTCTTGAGACCCAGTACTTC. It encodes CATSQRGSLETQYF. Full variable domain (remainder filled in from reference TRBV15 and TRBJ2-5): DAMVIQNPRYQVTQFGKPVTLSCSQTLNHNVMYWYQQKSSQAPKLLFHYYDKDFNNEADTPDNFQSRRPNTSFCFLDIRSPGLGDTAMYLCATSQRGSLETQYFGPGTRLLVL.

The sample holds a few counts of this clonotype. The chain links TRBV20-1 to TRBJ1-4; D is uncertain. The CDR3 totals 13 residues. V lost 6 bases and J 6 bases, leaving 14 bases between the germline ends. Looked up from germline, CDR1 is DFQATT and CDR2 is SNEGSKA (reference sequence). CDR3 protein: CSALPAEHEKLFF. Here the CDR3 DNA reads TGCAGTGCCCTGCCCGCTGAGCATGAAAAACTGTTTTTT.

Ten or more counts support this clonotype. This sequence joins TRBV19 and TRBJ1-2; no firm D call. CDR3 size: 15 residues. V was trimmed by 4 bases and J by 1 base, leaving 13 bases between them. Germline CDR1 is LNHDA and CDR2 is SQIVND (reference sequence). The chain's CDR3 is CASSTLPTSNYGYTF. CDR3 DNA sequence: TGTGCCAGTAGTACACTCCCGACGAGTAACTATGGCTACACCTTC.

This clonotype was recorded a few times. J is TRBJ2-5 and V is TRBV18; the match to TRBD2 covers 7 bases. The length of the CDR3 is 14 residues. The germline V gene encodes CDR1 KGHSH and CDR2 LQKENI. V was clipped by 1 base and J by 5 bases; unmatched bases: 4. The CDR3 reads CASSPRERGETQYF. The CDR3 coding sequence is TGTGCCAGCTCACCACGGGAGCGGGGCGAGACCCAGTACTTC.

This chain connects TRBV25-1 to TRBJ2-5; 8 bases agree with TRBD2. Per germline, CDR1 MGHDK and CDR2 SYGVNS. V was clipped by 1 base and J by 2 bases; unmatched bases: 3. The CDR3 covers 15 residues. The CDR3 bases are TGTGCCAGCAGTGAATTCGGACTAGCACAAGAGACCCAGTACTTC. This codes for CASSEFGLAQETQYF.

V is TRBV25-1 and J is TRBJ2-2; D remains ambiguous. The CDR3 is 14 residues long. Per the germline V gene, CDR1 is MGHDK and CDR2 is SYGVNS. Trimming shortened V by 5 bases and J by 6 bases, and 13 bases separated the two germline ends. In DNA form, the CDR3 reads TGTGCCAGCAGTTACACGTCTAACCCCGGGGAGCTGTTTTTT. It encodes CASSYTSNPGELFF.

The sample holds many counts of this clonotype. The V gene is TRBV10-2, the J gene TRBJ2-5; no definite D call. Germline V gene lookup returns CDR1 WSHSY and CDR2 SAAADI. V was cut by 0 bases and J by 9 bases, with 14 bases left in between. CDR3 length: 14 amino acids. The CDR3 loop is CASSESGQNQPQYF. Written as DNA, the CDR3 is TGCGCCAGCAGTGAGTCAGGGCAAAATCAGCCCCAGTACTTC.

The chain has TRBV9 and TRBJ1-4; no firm D call. The CDR3 is 13 residues long. V shed 3 bases and J shed 5 bases, with 8 bases lying between them. Germline V gives CDR1 SGDLS, CDR2 YYNGEE. CDR3 sequence: CASSADSNEKLFF. CDR3 nucleotides: TGTGCCAGCAGCGCCGATAGCAATGAAAAACTGTTTTTT.

This rearrangement joins TRBV29-1 to TRBJ1-1, with 9 bases lining up with TRBD1. The CDR3 has 13 amino acids. Losses at the gene ends were 4 bases for V and 5 bases for J; bases not matched to a gene: 5. Germline V lookup: CDR1 SQVTM, CDR2 ANQGSEA. Written as DNA, the CDR3 is TGCAGCGTTGTGGGGACAGGGAGAACTGAAGCTTTCTTT. This gives the protein CSVVGTGRTEAFF.

The rearrangement joins TRBV7-9 to TRBJ1-4; perhaps TRBD1 as D (5 bases). The CDR3 is 14 amino acids. V lost 5 bases and J lost 7, with 14 bases in between. Germline-derived CDR1 and CDR2 are SEHNR and FQNEAQ (reference sequence). As DNA, the CDR3 is TGTGCCAGCAGCCTGGGGGGAACAGCTGAAAAACTGTTTTTT. This encodes CASSLGGTAEKLFF.

This clonotype was recorded once. This chain uses TRBV7-2 with TRBJ2-3; D gene ambiguous. V was pared by 6 bases and J by 4 bases, with 14 bases between. The CDR3 has 14 residues. In germline, CDR1 is SGHTA, CDR2 FQGNSA. The CDR3 nucleotides read TGTGCCAGCAGTGGGGTGATCGAGGCAGATACGCAGTATTTT. Translating it yields CASSGVIEADTQYF.

J is TRBJ2-2 and V is TRBV7-6, with 9 bases fitting TRBD2. The germline V gene encodes CDR1 SGHVS and CDR2 FNYEAQ. This CDR3 comprises 14 residues. CDR3 nucleotides: TGTAGGCTAGCGGGGCGGGTGCACACCGGGGAGCTGTTTTTT. Encoded protein: CRLAGRVHTGELFF.

This clonotype was recorded at least ten times. The rearrangement uses TRBV11-2 and TRBJ2-5, with 7 positions matching TRBD2. Trimming removed 2 bases from V and 4 bases from J; junction bases left unmatched: 7. The CDR3 runs to 15 residues. Germline CDR1 and CDR2: SGHAT and FQNNGV. For the CDR3, the DNA is TGTGCCAGCAGCTTATGGAAGGCTAGCGGAGAGACCCAGTACTTC. Translation: CASSLWKASGETQYF.

For this clonotype: A much larger clone is a single base away; this may be a read error. The conserved closing phenylalanine or tryptophan is absent in this CDR3, likely reflecting a read error. The V gene is TRBV19, the J gene TRBJ1-1; TRBD1 might be the D (5 bases). Germline CDR1 is LNHDA and CDR2 is SQIVND (reference sequence). Trimming removed 9 bases from V and 5 bases from J, with 22 bases in between. CDR3 length: 15 amino acids. The CDR3 DNA follows: TGTGCCAGCGATGCGTCGGGGGTCCTGAGGACTGAAGCTTTCTAT. This codes for CASDASGVLRTEAFY.

The V gene is TRBV2, the J gene TRBJ2-5, with TRBD1 as a possible D gene (5 bases). Trimming removed 2 bases from V and 5 bases from J, with 12 bases in between. Germline V lookup: CDR1 SNHLY, CDR2 FYNNEI. There are 14 residues in the CDR3. CDR3 DNA: TGTGCCAGCAGTGAAACGGGCAGGGTTGAGACCCAGTACTTC. Protein sequence: CASSETGRVETQYF.

This clonotype was counted only a few times. The chain uses TRBV19 and TRBJ2-5; D possibly corresponds to TRBD2 (6 bases). CDR1 LNHDA and CDR2 SQIVND come from the germline V gene (reference sequence). The CDR3 spans 13 residues. Trimming took off 3 bases at V and 8 bases at J, with 13 bases between the two ends. The CDR3 spells CASSIGVGGTQYF. CDR3 coding DNA: TGTGCCAGTAGTATTGGGGTCGGGGGAACCCAGTACTTC.

The chain uses TRBV6-6 and TRBJ2-5; TRBD1 matches at 7 bases. The CDR3 sequence is 13 residues long. V gave up 7 bases and J gave up 6 bases; unmatched junction bases: 8. Per germline, CDR1 MNHNY and CDR2 SVGAGI (reference sequence). CDR3: CASTPTGWQTQYF. For the CDR3, the DNA is TGTGCCAGCACCCCGACAGGGTGGCAGACCCAGTACTTC.

The V gene is TRBV20-1, the J gene TRBJ1-5; D perhaps matches TRBD1 (5 bases). CDR1 and CDR2 from the germline V gene are DFQATT and SNEGSKA (reference sequence). The CDR3 is 16 residues long. V lost 6 bases to trimming and J lost 4 bases, with 22 bases between them. The CDR3 here is CSAEKGGRAGNQPQHF. Here the CDR3 DNA reads TGCAGTGCAGAAAAAGGTGGCAGGGCGGGGAATCAGCCCCAGCATTTT.

This clonotype was seen a handful of times. This rearrangement joins TRBV30 to TRBJ2-5; D gene uncertain. Germline-derived CDR1 and CDR2 are GTSNPN and SVGIG (reference sequence). The CDR3 spans 12 residues. The V and J ends lost 0 bases and 5 bases respectively, with 7 bases between them. The chain's CDR3 is CAWSVSRETQYF. The DNA of the CDR3 is TGTGCCTGGAGTGTTTCCCGCGAGACCCAGTACTTC. Drawing the rest from reference TRBV30 and TRBJ2-5, the complete variable domain is SQTIHQWPATLVQPVGSPLSLECTVEGTSNPNLYWYRQAAGRGLQLLFYSVGIGQISSEVPQNLSASRPQDRQFILSSKKLLLSDSGFYLCAWSVSRETQYFGPGTRLLVL.

The chain carries TRBV11-1 and TRBJ2-7; TRBD2 matches 7 bases. The J call may be mistaken, given a closer DNA end match to TRBJ2-1. Germline V gene lookup returns CDR1 SGHAT and CDR2 FQDESV (reference sequence). This CDR3 spans 14 amino acids. The CDR3 DNA is TGTGCCAGCACCTTCGGGAGGCCAGGCAATGAGCAGTTCTTC. This gives the protein CASTFGRPGNEQFF.

This clonotype is a singleton in its sample. The V and J genes are TRBV7-2 and TRBJ2-7; possibly TRBD2 for D (6 bases). Trimming took 3 bases from V and 7 from J, leaving 19 bases between them. The CDR3 contains 15 residues. CDR1 is SGHTA, CDR2 FQGNSA, per germline. CDR3 loop: CASSFATAHAGEQYF. The DNA for the CDR3 is TGTGCCAGCAGCTTTGCGACTGCTCACGCGGGGGAGCAGTACTTC.

This chain joins TRBV10-3 and TRBJ1-2, with 7 bases fitting TRBD1. Germline CDR1 and CDR2: ENHRY and SYGVKD. Trimming removed 10 bases from V and 0 bases from J; junction bases left unmatched: 17. The CDR3 consists of 17 residues. In DNA form, the CDR3 reads TGTGCCACGCGATATTGGGACAGTATAGGGACTAACTATGGCTACACCTTC. Its translation: CATRYWDSIGTNYGYTF.

The chain links TRBV10-3 to TRBJ1-6; 7 bases map to TRBD1. The CDR3 spans 15 residues. In germline, CDR1 is ENHRY, CDR2 SYGVKD. V lost 10 bases and J lost 9; bases outside the gene matches: 15. The CDR3 DNA sequence: TGTGCCAGCCTTGACAGGGAGGGGGCCGGTTCACCCCTCCACTTT. It translates to CASLDREGAGSPLHF.

The chain's CDR3 is CARQSSYEQYF. Here the CDR3 DNA reads TGTGCCAGACAGAGCTCCTACGAGCAGTACTTC. This chain links TRBV2 with TRBJ2-7; D unclear. The CDR3 is made up of 11 amino acids. Germline loops: CDR1 SNHLY, CDR2 FYNNEI. Deletions cut 9 bases from V and 0 bases from J, with 6 bases between.

Concerning this clonotype itself: Likely a read error: the CDR3 ends without its conserved phenylalanine or tryptophan. The rearrangement uses TRBV29-1 and TRBJ2-5, with unresolved D. CDR3 length: 13 amino acids. V lost 8 bases and J 1 base, leaving 14 bases between the germline ends. Germline CDR1 reads SQVTM; CDR2 reads ANQGSEA. Written as DNA, the CDR3 is TGCAGCACGGTCCCGTCACTCCAAGAGACCCAGTACCTC. Its protein is CSTVPSLQETQYL.

This chain connects TRBV5-6 to TRBJ2-7; TRBD2 agrees at 13 bases. Unmatched junction bases numbered 11, after V lost 4 bases and J lost 4 bases. CDR3 length equals 17 residues. Looked up from germline, CDR1 is SGHDT and CDR2 is YYEEEE. DNA of the CDR3: TGTGCCAGCAGCGAACCGGGACTAGCGGGGCTGAAGTACGAGCAGTACTTC. Its protein is CASSEPGLAGLKYEQYF.

This clonotype was observed a handful of times. This CDR3 reads CASSLKSGGWNSPLHF. CDR3 nucleotides: TGTGCCAGCAGCCTCAAGTCAGGGGGCTGGAATTCACCCCTCCACTTT. The chain links TRBV9 to TRBJ1-6; 8 positions agree with TRBD1. The V gene's germline CDR1 is SGDLS and CDR2 YYNGEE. The CDR3 totals 16 residues. Losses at the gene ends were 4 bases for V and 7 bases for J; bases not matched to a gene: 10.

This clonotype was observed many times. The V gene is TRBV7-8, the J gene TRBJ1-1; D is ambiguous. From germline, CDR1 is SGHVS and CDR2 FQNEAQ. The CDR3 is 12 residues long. Trimming shortened V by 6 bases and J by 0 bases, and 5 bases separated the two germline ends. CDR3 region: CASRDMNTEAFF. CDR3 DNA sequence: TGTGCCAGCAGAGATATGAACACTGAAGCTTTCTTT.